Shown below are 3 T cell receptor beta chains from a single sample sequenced in a study of blood T cells in healthy people across ages. It was with a sample-barcoded 5' primer and a J-beta primer mix that a second PCR of about 7 to 12 cycles was run. MiXCR, run by TCRdb on the 5' RACE reads, gives a single entry per CDR3 protein. The data hold just over 800,000 distinct CDR3 sequences, with 62% observed a single time. Specimen: blood. The receptors were gathered from a man aged 30 to 39 in good health.

The rearrangement uses TRBV7-2 and TRBJ1-6; perhaps TRBD1 as D (5 bases). CDR1 SGHTA and CDR2 FQGNSA come from the germline V gene. Deletions cut 1 base from V and 7 bases from J, with 17 bases between. The CDR3 extends over 17 amino acids. This CDR3 reads CASSLVVLAGTNSPLHF. In nucleotides, the CDR3 is TGTGCCAGCAGCTTAGTGGTCCTAGCGGGGACCAATTCACCCCTCCACTTT.

The chain carries TRBV7-6 and TRBJ2-4; 7 positions match TRBD2. TRBJ2-7 matches the DNA end more closely, so the J call is doubtful. CDR1 is SGHVS, CDR2 FNYEAQ, per germline. The CDR3 has 13 residues. The CDR3 DNA reads as TGTGCCAGCAGCCCAAGGACTAGATACGAGCAGTACTTC. Encoded protein: CASSPRTRYEQYF.

The chain uses TRBV20-1 and TRBJ1-5, with D perhaps TRBD1 (6 bases). The length of the CDR3 is 17 residues. Germline V gene data show CDR1 as DFQATT and CDR2 as SNEGSKA (reference sequence). CDR3 sequence: CSVPGHLDVFSNQPQHF. CDR3 in DNA: TGCAGCGTCCCGGGACACCTAGATGTGTTTAGCAATCAGCCCCAGCATTTT.